Here is one TCR beta chain with its context. As yet, its antigen is unknown. Other DNA sequences of this sample code for an identical CDR3. Pooled together were second doses at about 4 or about 12 weeks. The sample is drawn from a study of T cell responses to AZD1222 COVID-19 vaccine. Study-level results: Along spike, vaccine-associated CD4 TCRs were found throughout, with dominance at 160-218 and 743-854. A reported finding is that nearly half of spike-specific TCRs target unmutated variant regions. Donors were chiefly white British, with a greater number of females, and clonal diversity was perhaps underestimated.

Germline CDR1 and CDR2: MNHNY and SVGAGI (reference sequence). With 10 bases removed from V and 6 bases from J, the gap between germline ends came to 10 bases. This CDR3 is built from 12 residues. Clones were read by immunoSEQ multiplex PCR, and TCRdb kept only the in-frame ones, dropping some. The table lists about 140,000 clones, around 90% of them singletons. The clonotype originates from an adult who received the AZD1222 COVID-19 vaccine. This sequence joins TRBV6-6 and TRBJ1-6, with D perhaps matching TRBD1 (5 bases). The sequencing used peripheral blood, collected 28 days after the second AZD1222 dose. The CDR3 DNA reads as TGTGCCACCCGGGGCGGTAATTCACCCCTCCACTTT. Translated, it gives CATRGGNSPLHF.